This TCR beta chain was profiled in a study of blood T cells in healthy people across ages. Combining a sample-barcoded 5' primer with a J-beta primer mix, a second PCR ran for 7 to 11 cycles. TCRdb analysed the 5' RACE reads with MiXCR anew, one entry per CDR3 protein. The sample includes hundreds of thousands of distinct CDR3 sequences, 45% to 70% of them seen just once. The CDR3 runs to 13 residues. The germline V gene encodes CDR1 DFQATT and CDR2 SNEGSKA (reference sequence). The chain combines TRBV20-1 with TRBJ2-7, with D uncertain. The tail of the sequence fits TRBJ2-5 better, so the J call may be wrong. Material for sequencing was blood. The sequence was obtained from a man aged 40-49 years in good health. Written as DNA, the CDR3 is TGCAGTGCTGACGGCTTCCCGGATGAGACCCAGTACTTC. Its translation: CSADGFPDETQYF.